These 20 T cell receptor beta chains were sequenced from one sample in a study of blood T cells in healthy people across ages. Next came a second PCR, run for roughly 6 to 11 cycles, which used a sample-barcoded 5' primer along with a J-beta primer mix. TCRdb processed the 5' RACE reads anew with MiXCR; each CDR3 protein has one entry. The repertoire holds about 770,000 distinct CDR3 sequences, 44% seen once, with under 20% in the top ten. Sequenced material: blood. The receptor set was obtained from a man aged 55 to 70 in good health.

The rearrangement uses TRBV2 and TRBJ1-5, with 7 bases matching TRBD1. After removal of 6 bases from V and 8 bases from J, the junction contained 7 bases not matched to a gene. The CDR3 has 13 residues. Per the germline V gene, CDR1 is SNHLY and CDR2 is FYNNEI. CDR3 coding DNA: TGTGCCAGCAGAGATACAGGGACAGAGCCCCAGCATTTT. Amino acid sequence: CASRDTGTEPQHF.

This clonotype was seen more than once but under ten times. This chain connects TRBV6-1 to TRBJ1-5, with D possibly TRBD1 on 6 matching bases. Trimming cost V 7 bases and J 8 bases, with 18 bases left between them. CDR1 and CDR2 (germline): MNHNS, SASEGT. The CDR3 has 14 amino acids. Written as DNA, the CDR3 is TGTGCCAGCAACGGGGGGGGCATATTCAAGCCCCAGCATTTT. Protein: CASNGGGIFKPQHF.

As regards this clonotype: The junction does not match germline at one end; this may be a read error. J is TRBJ2-2 and V is TRBV15, with D maybe TRBD1 (6 bases). CDR3 length: 16 amino acids. Germline loops: CDR1 LNHNV, CDR2 YYDKDF (reference sequence). CDR3: CATSREAGANTGELFF. As DNA, the CDR3 is TGTGCCACCAGCAGAGAAGCAGGGGCGAACACTGGGGAGCTGTTTTTT.

In this sample, this clonotype turned up a few times. The chain carries TRBV10-3 and TRBJ1-1, with D hard to call. The CDR3 is made up of 14 amino acids. V was shortened by 2 bases and J by 3 bases, with 10 bases between the two germline ends. Germline V gene sequence: CDR1 ENHRY, CDR2 SYGVKD. In DNA, the CDR3 is TGTGCCATCAGTGAGGTTAAGACCTACACTGAAGCTTTCTTT. Translated, it gives CAISEVKTYTEAFF.

The chain joins TRBV29-1 to TRBJ2-2, with D hard to call. The length of the CDR3 is 13 residues. V was shortened by 6 bases and J by 0 bases, with 8 bases between the two germline ends. CDR1 and CDR2 from the germline V gene are SQVTM and ANQGSEA. The CDR3 bases are TGCAGCGTCACTTCGACGAACACCGGGGAGCTGTTTTTT. It yields the protein CSVTSTNTGELFF.

This clonotype is a singleton in its sample. CDR3 amino acids: CASSRDRHEKLFF. The CDR3 DNA follows: TGTGCCAGCAGTCGGGACAGACATGAAAAACTGTTTTTT. The chain links TRBV7-2 to TRBJ1-4, with TRBD1 matching over 7 bases. The V segment lost 6 bases and the J segment 6 bases; nucleotides outside the gene matches: 4. Germline V gene data show CDR1 as SGHTA and CDR2 as FQGNSA. The CDR3 has 13 residues.

This clonotype came up many times. The CDR3 loop reads CASSLAWGQPDNEQFF. DNA for the CDR3: TGCGCCAGCAGCTTGGCCTGGGGCCAACCGGACAATGAGCAGTTCTTC. V usage is TRBV5-1 and J usage is TRBJ2-1; D is possibly TRBD1 (5 bases). Trimming cost V 0 bases and J 5 bases, with 15 bases left between them. The CDR3 consists of 16 residues. CDR1 is SGHRS and CDR2 is YFSETQ in the germline V gene.

The gene calls are TRBV6-2 or TRBV6-3 and TRBJ2-4; a possible D gene is TRBD2 (6 bases). Germline values: CDR1 MNHEY, CDR2 SVGEGT. The CDR3 runs to 14 residues. Trimming stripped 6 bases from V and 4 bases from J, with 13 bases between. CDR3 sequence (DNA): TGTGCCAGCAGCGGCGGACTATCTAAAAACATTCAGTACTTC. Translation: CASSGGLSKNIQYF.

The chain is built from TRBV2 and TRBJ1-2; TRBD1 matches at 7 bases. The V and J ends lost 5 bases and 8 bases, in that order; junction bases with no gene match: 11. CDR1 and CDR2 (germline): SNHLY, FYNNEI. CDR3 length: 14 amino acids. The CDR3 here is CASSRGGQGGGYTF. The CDR3 DNA reads TGTGCCAGCAGTCGAGGGGGGCAGGGGGGAGGCTACACCTTC.

The rearrangement links TRBV10-3 to TRBJ2-1, with 9 bases identical to TRBD1. J was trimmed by 2 bases and V by 4 bases; bases with no gene match: 6. Germline assignment: CDR1 ENHRY and CDR2 SYGVKD. The CDR3 sequence is 16 residues long. CDR3 sequence (DNA): TGTGCCATCAGTGTAGGACAGGGGTTGGCCTACAATGAGCAGTTCTTC. Encoded protein: CAISVGQGLAYNEQFF.

The V call is TRBV5-1, the J call TRBJ2-4; 7 bases fit TRBD1. The length of the CDR3 is 14 residues. Per the germline V gene, CDR1 is SGHRS and CDR2 is YFSETQ. The V segment lost 5 bases and the J segment 6 bases; nucleotides outside the gene matches: 8. The CDR3, as DNA: TGCGCCAGCAGTTTAGGACAGGAGGTAAACATTCAGTACTTC. It codes for CASSLGQEVNIQYF.

This clonotype was seen only a few times. This rearrangement joins TRBV9 to TRBJ2-1; D not resolved. V was shortened by 0 bases and J by 4 bases, with 8 bases between the two germline ends. CDR3 size: 14 residues. CDR1 is SGDLS, CDR2 YYNGEE, per germline. CDR3 in amino acids: CASSVEPGYNEQFF. The CDR3 region has the DNA TGTGCCAGCAGCGTAGAGCCTGGTTACAATGAGCAGTTCTTC. Full variable domain (rest looked up from reference TRBV9 and TRBJ2-1): DSGVTQTPKHLITATGQRVTLRCSPRSGDLSVYWYQQSLDQGLQFLIQYYNGEERAKGNILERFSAQQFPDLHSELNLSSLELGDSALYFCASSVEPGYNEQFFGPGTRLTVL.

The chain combines TRBV20-1 with TRBJ2-6; D gene ambiguous. CDR3 size: 15 residues. Germline lookup yields CDR1 DFQATT and CDR2 SNEGSKA (reference sequence). Trimming took off 4 bases at V and 0 bases at J, with 10 bases between the two ends. Written as DNA, the CDR3 is TGCAGTGCTATTAACACTGACTCTGGGGCCAACGTCCTGACTTTC. This gives the protein CSAINTDSGANVLTF.

This chain links TRBV20-1 with TRBJ1-2, with D tentatively TRBD1 (6 bases). Per the germline V gene, CDR1 is DFQATT and CDR2 is SNEGSKA (reference sequence). The CDR3 is made up of 13 amino acids. The germline V and J ends were trimmed by 6 bases and 8 bases, with 19 bases remaining between them. The CDR3 region is CSAAQGTTGGYTF. CDR3 coding DNA: TGCAGTGCGGCGCAGGGGACAACTGGCGGCTACACCTTC.

The V gene is TRBV29-1, the J gene TRBJ2-5, with D perhaps TRBD1 (6 bases). The V gene's germline CDR1 is SQVTM and CDR2 ANQGSEA. V lost 7 bases, J lost 5 bases, and 17 bases lay in between. This CDR3 comprises 13 residues. CDR3 sequence (DNA): TGCAGCGCTACCGGGACAATGGGGGAGACCCAGTACTTC. Its translation is CSATGTMGETQYF.

This clonotype was detected a few times. This sequence may be a read error, since a much larger clone differs from it by one base. The chain recombines TRBV20-1 with TRBJ2-5, with 9 nucleotides matching TRBD2. CDR1 and CDR2 (germline): DFQATT, SNEGSKA (reference sequence). CDR3 size: 15 residues. V trimming: 3 bases; J trimming: 11 bases; junction bases outside the gene matches: 16. The CDR3 nucleotides read TGCAGTGCTAGTCTAGCGGGGAAGGGGGCGGGGGAGCAGTACTTC. Its protein product is CSASLAGKGAGEQYF.

The CDR3 region has the DNA TGCGCCAGCAGCCAATCCGGAACCTCCCCAAGTACCGAGCAGTACTTC. It encodes CASSQSGTSPSTEQYF. The chain joins TRBV4-3 to TRBJ2-7; D remains unclear. CDR3 size: 16 residues. V was shortened by 2 bases and J by 6 bases, with 20 bases between the two germline ends. Germline V gene sequence: CDR1 LGHNA, CDR2 YSLEER.

This clonotype was seen a few times. V gene TRBV5-1 combines with J gene TRBJ1-2; D call uncertain. V lost 4 bases to trimming and J lost 8 bases, with 12 bases between them. Germline V gives CDR1 SGHRS, CDR2 YFSETQ. The CDR3 totals 12 residues. The CDR3 sequence is CASSPADRGYTF. The CDR3 nucleotides are TGCGCCAGCAGCCCAGCAGACCGGGGCTACACCTTC.

The chain is built from TRBV7-2 and TRBJ2-7; the D gene is possibly TRBD1 (6 bases). V was pared by 7 bases and J by 4 bases, with 14 bases between. Germline CDR1 reads SGHTA; CDR2 reads FQGNSA. The CDR3 is 13 amino acids. The CDR3 bases are TGTGCCAGCAACCGACAGGCCGGGTACGAGCAGTACTTC. Amino acids: CASNRQAGYEQYF.

This chain links TRBV5-1 with TRBJ2-5; no clear D. V lost 3 bases and J 11 bases, leaving 23 bases between the germline ends. The CDR3 extends over 15 amino acids. Germline CDR1 is SGHRS and CDR2 is YFSETQ. CDR3: CASSSGGDRIFEQYF. The CDR3 bases are TGCGCCAGCAGCTCCGGTGGGGATCGAATATTTGAGCAGTACTTC.